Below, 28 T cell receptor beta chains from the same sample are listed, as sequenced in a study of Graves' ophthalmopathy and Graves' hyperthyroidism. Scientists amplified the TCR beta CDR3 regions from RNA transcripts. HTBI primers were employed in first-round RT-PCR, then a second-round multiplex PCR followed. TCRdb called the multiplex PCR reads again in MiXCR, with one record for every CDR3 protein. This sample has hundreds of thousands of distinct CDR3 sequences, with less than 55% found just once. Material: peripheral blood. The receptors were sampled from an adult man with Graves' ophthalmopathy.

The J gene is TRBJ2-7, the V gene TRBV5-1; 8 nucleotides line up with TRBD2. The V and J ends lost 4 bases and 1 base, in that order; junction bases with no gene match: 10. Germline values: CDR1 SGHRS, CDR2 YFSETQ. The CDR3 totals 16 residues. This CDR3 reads CASSVNVQRGSYEQYF. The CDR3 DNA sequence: TGCGCCAGCAGCGTCAACGTCCAGCGGGGGTCCTACGAGCAGTACTTC.

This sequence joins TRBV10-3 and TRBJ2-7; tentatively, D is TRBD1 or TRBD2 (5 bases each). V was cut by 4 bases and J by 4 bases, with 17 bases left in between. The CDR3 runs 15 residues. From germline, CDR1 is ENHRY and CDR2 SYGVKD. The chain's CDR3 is CAISGSVGGEYEQYF. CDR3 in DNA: TGTGCCATCAGTGGGTCTGTTGGGGGTGAGTACGAGCAGTACTTC.

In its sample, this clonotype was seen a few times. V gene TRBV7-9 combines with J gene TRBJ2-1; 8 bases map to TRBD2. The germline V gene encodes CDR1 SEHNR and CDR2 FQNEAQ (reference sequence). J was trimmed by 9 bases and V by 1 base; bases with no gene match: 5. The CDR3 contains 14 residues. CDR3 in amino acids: CASSLVGTRGEQFF. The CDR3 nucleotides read TGTGCCAGCAGCTTAGTCGGGACTAGAGGTGAGCAGTTCTTC.

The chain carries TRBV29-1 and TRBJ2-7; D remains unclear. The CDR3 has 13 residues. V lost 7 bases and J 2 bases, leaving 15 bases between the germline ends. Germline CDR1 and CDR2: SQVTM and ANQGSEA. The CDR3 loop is CSAMRPLTYEQYF. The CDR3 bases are TGCAGCGCCATGAGGCCCCTAACCTACGAGCAGTACTTC.

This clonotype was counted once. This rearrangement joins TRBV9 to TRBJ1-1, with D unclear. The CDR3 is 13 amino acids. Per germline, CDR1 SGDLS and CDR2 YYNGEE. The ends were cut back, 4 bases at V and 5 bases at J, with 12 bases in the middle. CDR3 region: CASSQGWVTEAFF. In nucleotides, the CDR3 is TGTGCCAGCAGCCAAGGGTGGGTAACTGAAGCTTTCTTT.

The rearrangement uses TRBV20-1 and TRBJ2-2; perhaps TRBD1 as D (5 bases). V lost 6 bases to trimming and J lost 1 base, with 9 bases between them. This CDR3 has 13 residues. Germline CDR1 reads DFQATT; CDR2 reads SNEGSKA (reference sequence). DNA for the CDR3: TGCAGTGCCTATACAGGGAACACCGGGGAGCTGTTTTTT. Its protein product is CSAYTGNTGELFF.

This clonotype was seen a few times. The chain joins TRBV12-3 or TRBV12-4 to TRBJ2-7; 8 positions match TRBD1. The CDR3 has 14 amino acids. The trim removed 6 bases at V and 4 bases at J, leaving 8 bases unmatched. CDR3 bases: TGTGCCAGCAGACGGACAGGGATTCAGTACGAGCAGTACTTC. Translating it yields CASRRTGIQYEQYF.

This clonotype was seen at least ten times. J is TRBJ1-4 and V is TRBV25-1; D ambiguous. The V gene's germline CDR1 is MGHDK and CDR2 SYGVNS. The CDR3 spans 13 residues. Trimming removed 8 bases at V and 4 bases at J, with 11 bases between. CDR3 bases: TGTGCCAGCTCGCAATGGGGTAATGAAAAACTGTTTTTT. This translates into CASSQWGNEKLFF.

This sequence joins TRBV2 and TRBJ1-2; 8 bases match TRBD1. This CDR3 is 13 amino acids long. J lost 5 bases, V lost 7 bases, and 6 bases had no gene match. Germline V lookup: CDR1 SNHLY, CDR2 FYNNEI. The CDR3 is CASKSGQGYGYTF. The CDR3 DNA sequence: TGTGCCAGCAAATCCGGACAGGGATATGGCTACACCTTC. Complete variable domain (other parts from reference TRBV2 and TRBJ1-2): EPEVTQTPSHQVTQMGQEVILRCVPISNHLYFYWYRQILGQKVEFLVSFYNNEISEKSEIFDDQFSVERPDGSNFTLKIRSTKLEDSAMYFCASKSGQGYGYTFGSGTRLTVV.

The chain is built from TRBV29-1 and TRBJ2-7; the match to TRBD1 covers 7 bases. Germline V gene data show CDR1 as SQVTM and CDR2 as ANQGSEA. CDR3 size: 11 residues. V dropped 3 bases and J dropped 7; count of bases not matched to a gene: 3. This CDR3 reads CSVDETGEQYF. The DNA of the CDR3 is TGCAGCGTTGACGAGACAGGGGAGCAGTACTTC.

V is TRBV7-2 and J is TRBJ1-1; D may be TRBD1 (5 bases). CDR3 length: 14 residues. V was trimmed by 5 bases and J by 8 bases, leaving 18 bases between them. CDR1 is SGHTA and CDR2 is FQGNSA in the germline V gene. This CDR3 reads CASSPIGKGNEAFF. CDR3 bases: TGTGCCAGCAGCCCGATTGGGAAGGGGAACGAAGCTTTCTTT. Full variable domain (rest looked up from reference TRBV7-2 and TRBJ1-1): GAGVSQSPSNKVTEKGKDVELRCDPISGHTALYWYRQSLGQGLEFLIYFQGNSAPDKSGLPSDRFSAERTGGSVSTLTIQRTQQEDSAVYLCASSPIGKGNEAFFGQGTRLTVV.

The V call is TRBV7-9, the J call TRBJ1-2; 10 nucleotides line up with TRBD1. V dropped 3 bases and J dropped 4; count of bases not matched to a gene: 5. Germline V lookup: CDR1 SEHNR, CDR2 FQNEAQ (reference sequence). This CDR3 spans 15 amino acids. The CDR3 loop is CASSLWDRGLYGYTF. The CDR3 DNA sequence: TGTGCCAGCAGCTTGTGGGACAGGGGCCTCTATGGCTACACCTTC. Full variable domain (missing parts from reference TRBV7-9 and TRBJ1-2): DTGVSQNPRHKITKRGQNVTFRCDPISEHNRLYWYRQTLGQGPEFLTYFQNEAQLEKSRLLSDRFSAERPKGSFSTLEIQRTEQGDSAMYLCASSLWDRGLYGYTFGSGTRLTVV.

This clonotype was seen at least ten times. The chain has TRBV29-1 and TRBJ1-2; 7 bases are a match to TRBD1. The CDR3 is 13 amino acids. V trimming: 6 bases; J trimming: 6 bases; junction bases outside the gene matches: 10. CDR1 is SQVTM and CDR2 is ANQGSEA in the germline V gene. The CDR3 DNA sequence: TGCAGCGTAACCTTACAGGGGATCCATGGCTACACCTTC. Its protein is CSVTLQGIHGYTF.

DNA for the CDR3: TGTGCCAGCAGTAACGGACAACTTAGCAATCAGCCCCAGCATTTT. It is translated as CASSNGQLSNQPQHF. The chain links TRBV27 to TRBJ1-5; D may be TRBD1 (5 bases). The germline gives CDR1 MNHEY, CDR2 SMNVEV (reference sequence). V shed 5 bases and J shed 0 bases, with 11 bases lying between them. The length of the CDR3 is 15 residues.

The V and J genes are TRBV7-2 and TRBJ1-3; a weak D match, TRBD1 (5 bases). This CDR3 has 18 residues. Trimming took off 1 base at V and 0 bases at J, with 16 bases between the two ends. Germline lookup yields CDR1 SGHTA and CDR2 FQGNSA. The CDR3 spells CASSLGGGRGASGNTIYF. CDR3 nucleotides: TGTGCCAGCAGCTTAGGAGGAGGGAGAGGGGCCTCTGGAAACACCATATATTTT.

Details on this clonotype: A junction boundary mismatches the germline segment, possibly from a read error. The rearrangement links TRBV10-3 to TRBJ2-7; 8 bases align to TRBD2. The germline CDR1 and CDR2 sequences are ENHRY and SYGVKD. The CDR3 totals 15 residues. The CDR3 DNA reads TGTGCCAGCAGTTACTCGACGGGAGGGCCCTACGAGCAGTACTTC. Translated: CASSYSTGGPYEQYF.

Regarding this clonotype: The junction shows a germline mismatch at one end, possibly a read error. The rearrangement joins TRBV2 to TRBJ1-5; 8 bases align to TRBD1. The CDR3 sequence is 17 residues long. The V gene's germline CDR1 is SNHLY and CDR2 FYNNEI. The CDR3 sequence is CASSLVHRTGSNQPQHF. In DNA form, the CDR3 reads TGCGCCAGCAGCCTGGTCCATAGGACAGGGAGCAATCAGCCCCAGCATTTT. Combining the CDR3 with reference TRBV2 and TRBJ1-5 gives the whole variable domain EPEVTQTPSHQVTQMGQEVILRCVPISNHLYFYWYRQILGQKVEFLVSFYNNEISEKSEIFDDQFSVERPDGSNFTLKIRSTKLEDSAMYFCASSLVHRTGSNQPQHFGDGTRLSIL.

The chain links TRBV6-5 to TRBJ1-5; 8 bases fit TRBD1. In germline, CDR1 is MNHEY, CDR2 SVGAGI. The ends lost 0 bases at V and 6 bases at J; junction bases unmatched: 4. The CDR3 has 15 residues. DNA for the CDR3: TGTGCCAGCAGTTACTCGGACAGGGAAGCTCAGCCCCAGCATTTT. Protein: CASSYSDREAQPQHF.

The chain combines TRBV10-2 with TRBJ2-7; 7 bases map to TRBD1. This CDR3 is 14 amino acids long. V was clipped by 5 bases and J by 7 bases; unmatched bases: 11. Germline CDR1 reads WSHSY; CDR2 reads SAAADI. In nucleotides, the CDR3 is TGCGCCAGCAGTTACCGGGGACAGCCTGGGGAGCAGTACTTC. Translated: CASSYRGQPGEQYF.

CDR3 sequence (DNA): TGTGCCAGCAGCCAAGAGGCCGGACTCTTGATAGCGGGAGGCCTAGCCTACGAGCAGTACTTC. It codes for CASSQEAGLLIAGGLAYEQYF. The V call is TRBV7-3, the J call TRBJ2-7; 10 bases are a match to TRBD2. Per germline, CDR1 SGHTA and CDR2 FQGTGA. Trimming at V came to 5 bases and at J to 2 bases, leaving 24 bases not matched to a gene. The CDR3 consists of 21 residues.

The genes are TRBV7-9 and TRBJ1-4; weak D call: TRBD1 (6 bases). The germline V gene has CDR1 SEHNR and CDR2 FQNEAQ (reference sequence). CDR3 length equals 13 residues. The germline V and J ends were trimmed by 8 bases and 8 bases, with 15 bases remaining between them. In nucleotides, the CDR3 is TGTGCCAGCCGGGACATGATCAAGGAAAAACTGTTTTTT. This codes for CASRDMIKEKLFF.

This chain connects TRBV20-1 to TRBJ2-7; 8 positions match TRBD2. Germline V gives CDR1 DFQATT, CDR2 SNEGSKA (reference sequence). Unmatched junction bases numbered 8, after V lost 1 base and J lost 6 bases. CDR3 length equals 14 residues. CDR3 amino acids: CSARAPGGTGEQYF. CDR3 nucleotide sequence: TGCAGTGCTAGAGCCCCGGGGGGGACGGGCGAGCAGTACTTC.

The CDR3 protein is CAISSGTGGGNQPQHF. CDR3 bases: TGTGCCATCAGTTCCGGGACAGGGGGCGGCAATCAGCCCCAGCATTTT. The chain employs TRBV10-3 and TRBJ1-5; TRBD1 aligns across 12 bases. From germline, CDR1 is ENHRY and CDR2 SYGVKD. The CDR3 loop spans 16 amino acids. The V and J ends lost 5 bases and 2 bases, in that order; junction bases with no gene match: 4.

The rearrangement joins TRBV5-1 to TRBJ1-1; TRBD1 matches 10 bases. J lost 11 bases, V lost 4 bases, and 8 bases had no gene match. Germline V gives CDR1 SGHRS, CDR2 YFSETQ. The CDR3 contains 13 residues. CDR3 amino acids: CASSRGDRGTAFF. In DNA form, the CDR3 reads TGCGCCAGCAGCCGGGGGGACAGGGGAACGGCTTTCTTT.

CDR3 sequence: CASSKRLDGSGVLTF. The CDR3 DNA follows: TGTGCCAGCAGCAAGAGACTGGATGGGAGCGGCGTCCTGACTTTC. The chain links TRBV7-8 to TRBJ2-6, with a possible D match to TRBD2 (5 bases). With 5 bases removed from V and 12 bases from J, the gap between germline ends came to 20 bases. The germline V gene encodes CDR1 SGHVS and CDR2 FQNEAQ. The CDR3 consists of 15 residues.

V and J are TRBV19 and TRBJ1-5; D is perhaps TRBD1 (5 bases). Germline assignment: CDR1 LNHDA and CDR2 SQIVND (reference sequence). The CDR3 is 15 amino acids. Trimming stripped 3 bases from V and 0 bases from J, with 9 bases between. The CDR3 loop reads CASSIPGDSNQPQHF. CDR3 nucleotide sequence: TGTGCCAGTAGTATTCCGGGGGATAGCAATCAGCCCCAGCATTTT. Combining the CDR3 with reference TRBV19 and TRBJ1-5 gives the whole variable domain DGGITQSPKYLFRKEGQNVTLSCEQNLNHDAMYWYRQDPGQGLRLIYYSQIVNDFQKGDIAEGYSVSREKKESFPLTVTSAQKNPTAFYLCASSIPGDSNQPQHFGDGTRLSIL.

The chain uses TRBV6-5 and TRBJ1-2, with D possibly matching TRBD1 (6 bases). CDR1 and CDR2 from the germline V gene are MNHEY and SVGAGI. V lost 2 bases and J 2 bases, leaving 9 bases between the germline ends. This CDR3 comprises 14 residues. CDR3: CASSYDGTNYGYTF. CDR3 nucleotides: TGTGCCAGCAGTTACGACGGGACAAACTATGGCTACACCTTC.

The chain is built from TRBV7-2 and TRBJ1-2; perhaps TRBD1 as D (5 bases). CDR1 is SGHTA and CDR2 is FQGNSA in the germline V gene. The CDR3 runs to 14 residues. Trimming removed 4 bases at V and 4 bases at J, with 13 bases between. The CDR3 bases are TGTGCCAGCAGCTATATTCAGGGTCTCTATGGCTACACCTTC. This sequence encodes CASSYIQGLYGYTF.